Described below is a single T cell receptor (beta chain) sequence and its context. Its specificity is not known. This record comes from a study of T cell responses to AZD1222 COVID-19 vaccine. Study details: Both about-4-week and about-12-week second-dose recipients were combined. Study-wide points: Among AZD1222 vaccinees, only six or seven were seropositive at baseline. Spike-specific TCRs gained breadth and depth after people received two AZD1222 doses. Distributed over spike, vaccine-associated CD4 TCRs predominated at 160-218 and 743-854.

The CDR3 spans 17 residues. V lost 7 bases and J 0 bases, leaving 16 bases between the germline ends. Germline V gives CDR1 LNHDA, CDR2 SQIVND (reference sequence). The data were produced by immunoSEQ multiplex PCR, yet TCRdb's version contains in-frame clones alone and is incomplete. The table includes around 110,000 clones, roughly 93% detected once. This material consisted of peripheral blood, taken on day 0 of AZD1222 vaccination. The sequence was obtained from an adult in good health. The V call is TRBV19, the J call TRBJ2-6; the D gene is possibly TRBD2 (5 bases). In nucleotides, the CDR3 is TGTGCCAGTATTCCGGGGATCGTCGGCTCTGGGGCCAACGTCCTGACTTTC. It translates to CASIPGIVGSGANVLTF.